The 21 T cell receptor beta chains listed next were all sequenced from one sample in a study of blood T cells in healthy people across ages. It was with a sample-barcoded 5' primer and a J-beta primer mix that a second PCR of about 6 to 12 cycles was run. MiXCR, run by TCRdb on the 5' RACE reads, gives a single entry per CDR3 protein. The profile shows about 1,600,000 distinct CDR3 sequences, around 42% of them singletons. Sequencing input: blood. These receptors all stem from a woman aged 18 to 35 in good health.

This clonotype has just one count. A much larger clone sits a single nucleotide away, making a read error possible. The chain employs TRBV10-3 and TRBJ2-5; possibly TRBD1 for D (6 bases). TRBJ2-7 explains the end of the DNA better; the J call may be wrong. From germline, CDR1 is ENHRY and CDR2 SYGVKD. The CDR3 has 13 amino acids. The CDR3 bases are TGTGCCATCAGTGGAGGGGGTGGGTGCGAGCAGTACTTC. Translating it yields CAISGGGGCEQYF.

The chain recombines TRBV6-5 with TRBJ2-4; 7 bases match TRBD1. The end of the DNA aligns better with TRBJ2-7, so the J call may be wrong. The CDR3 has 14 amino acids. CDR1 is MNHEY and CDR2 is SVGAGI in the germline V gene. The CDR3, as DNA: TGTGCCAGCAGCCTACAGGGGCCCTGGGACGAGCAGTACTTC. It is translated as CASSLQGPWDEQYF.

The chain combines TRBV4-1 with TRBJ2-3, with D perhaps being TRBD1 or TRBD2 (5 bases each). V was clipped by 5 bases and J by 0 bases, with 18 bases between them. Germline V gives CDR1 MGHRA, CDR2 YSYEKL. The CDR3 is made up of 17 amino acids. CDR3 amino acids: CASSSTGPGPSTDTQYF. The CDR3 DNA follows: TGCGCCAGCAGCTCTACGGGACCGGGCCCTAGCACAGATACGCAGTATTTT.

The CDR3 sequence is CATSRPFNQPQHF. DNA of the CDR3: TGTGCCACCAGCAGACCCTTCAATCAGCCCCAGCATTTT. The rearrangement uses TRBV15 and TRBJ1-5, with no clear D. The V end lost 2 bases, the J end lost 3 bases, and 5 bases lay between the germline ends. CDR3 size: 13 residues. Germline V gene sequence: CDR1 LNHNV, CDR2 YYDKDF (reference sequence).

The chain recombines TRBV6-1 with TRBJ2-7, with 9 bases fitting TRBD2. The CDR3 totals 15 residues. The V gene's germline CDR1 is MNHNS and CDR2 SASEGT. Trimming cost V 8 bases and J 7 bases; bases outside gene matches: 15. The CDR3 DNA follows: TGTGCCAGCCGAGGGGAGACTAGCGGTTACAATGAGCAGTACTTC. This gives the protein CASRGETSGYNEQYF.

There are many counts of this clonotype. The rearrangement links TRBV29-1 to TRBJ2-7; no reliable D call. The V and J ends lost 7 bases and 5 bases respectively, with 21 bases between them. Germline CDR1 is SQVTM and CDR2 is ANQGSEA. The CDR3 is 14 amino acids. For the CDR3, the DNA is TGCAGCGGCCCCCCGGGCCAGTATAACCACGAGCAGTACTTC. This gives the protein CSGPPGQYNHEQYF.

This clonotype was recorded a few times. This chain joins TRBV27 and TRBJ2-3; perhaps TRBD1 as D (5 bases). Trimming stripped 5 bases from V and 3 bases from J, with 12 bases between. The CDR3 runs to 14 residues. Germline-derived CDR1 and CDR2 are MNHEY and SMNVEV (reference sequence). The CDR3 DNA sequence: TGTGCCAGCAGTGTCCCCACAGGAACAGATACGCAGTATTTT. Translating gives CASSVPTGTDTQYF.

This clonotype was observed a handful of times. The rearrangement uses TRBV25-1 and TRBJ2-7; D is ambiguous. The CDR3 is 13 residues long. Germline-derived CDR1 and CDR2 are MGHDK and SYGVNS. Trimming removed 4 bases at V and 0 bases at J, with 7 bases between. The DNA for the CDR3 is TGTGCCAGCAGTGGGCCGCTCTCCTACGAGCAGTACTTC. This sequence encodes CASSGPLSYEQYF.

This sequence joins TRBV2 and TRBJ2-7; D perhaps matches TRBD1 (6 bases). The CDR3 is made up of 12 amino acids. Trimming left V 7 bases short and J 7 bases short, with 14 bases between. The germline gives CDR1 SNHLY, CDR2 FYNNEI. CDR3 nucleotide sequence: TGTGCCAGCAAGCTACAGGGCAATGAGCAGTACTTC. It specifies CASKLQGNEQYF.

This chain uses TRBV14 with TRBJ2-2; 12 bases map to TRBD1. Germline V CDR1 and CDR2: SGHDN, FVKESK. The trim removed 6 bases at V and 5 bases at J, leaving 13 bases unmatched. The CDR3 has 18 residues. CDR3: CASSLRVPGQGATGELFF. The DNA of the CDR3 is TGTGCCAGCAGTCTGCGCGTTCCGGGACAGGGGGCAACCGGGGAGCTGTTTTTT.

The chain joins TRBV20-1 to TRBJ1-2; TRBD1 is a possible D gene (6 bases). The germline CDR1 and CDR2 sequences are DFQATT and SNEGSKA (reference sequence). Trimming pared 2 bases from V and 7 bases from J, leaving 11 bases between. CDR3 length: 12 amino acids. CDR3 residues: CSARKQGGGYTF. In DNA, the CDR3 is TGCAGTGCTAGAAAACAGGGTGGTGGCTACACCTTC.

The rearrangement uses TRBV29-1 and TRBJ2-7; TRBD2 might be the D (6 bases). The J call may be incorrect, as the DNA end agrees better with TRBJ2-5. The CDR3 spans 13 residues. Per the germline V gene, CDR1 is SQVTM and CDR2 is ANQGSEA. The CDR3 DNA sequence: TGCAGCGTGACCCGGGGGAAGGGCGGGACCCAGTACTTC. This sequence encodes CSVTRGKGGTQYF.

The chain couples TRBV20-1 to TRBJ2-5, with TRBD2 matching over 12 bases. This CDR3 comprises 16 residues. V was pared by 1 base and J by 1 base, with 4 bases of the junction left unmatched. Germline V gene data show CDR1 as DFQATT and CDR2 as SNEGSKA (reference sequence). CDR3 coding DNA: TGCAGTGCTAGAGGCCGGACTAGCGGGATCCAAGAGACCCAGTACTTC. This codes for CSARGRTSGIQETQYF.

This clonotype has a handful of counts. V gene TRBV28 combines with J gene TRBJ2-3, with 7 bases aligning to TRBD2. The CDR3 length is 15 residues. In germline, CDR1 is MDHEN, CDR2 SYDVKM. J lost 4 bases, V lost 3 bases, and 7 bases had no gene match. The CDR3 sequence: CASSFTGGGSDTQYF. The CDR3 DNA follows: TGTGCCAGCAGTTTTACGGGGGGTGGTTCAGATACGCAGTATTTT.

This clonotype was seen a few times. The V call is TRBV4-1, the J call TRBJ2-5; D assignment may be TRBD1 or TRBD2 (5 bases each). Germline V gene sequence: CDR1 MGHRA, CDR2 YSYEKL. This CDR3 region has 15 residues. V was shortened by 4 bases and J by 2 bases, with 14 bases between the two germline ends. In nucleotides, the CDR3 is TGCGCCAGCAGCCGGACCGGGACGGCACAAGAGACCCAGTACTTC. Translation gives CASSRTGTAQETQYF.

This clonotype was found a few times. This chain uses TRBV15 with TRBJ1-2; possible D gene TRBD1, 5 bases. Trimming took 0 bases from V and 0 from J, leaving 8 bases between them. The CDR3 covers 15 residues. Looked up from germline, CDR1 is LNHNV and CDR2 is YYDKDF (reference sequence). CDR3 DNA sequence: TGTGCCACCAGCAGAGAAGGGGCAGCTAACTATGGCTACACCTTC. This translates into CATSREGAANYGYTF.

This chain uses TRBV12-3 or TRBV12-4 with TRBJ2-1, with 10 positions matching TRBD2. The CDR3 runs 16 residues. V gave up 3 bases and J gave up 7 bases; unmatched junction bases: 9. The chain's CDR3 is CASSLIEREGGNEQFF. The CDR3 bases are TGTGCCAGCAGTTTGATAGAGCGGGAGGGAGGGAATGAGCAGTTCTTC.

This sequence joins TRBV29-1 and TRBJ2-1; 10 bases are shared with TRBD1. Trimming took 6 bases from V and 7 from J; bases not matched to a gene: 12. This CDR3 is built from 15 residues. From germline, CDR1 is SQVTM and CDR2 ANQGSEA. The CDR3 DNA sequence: TGCAGCGTAGGGGGACAGGGGTGGACGTGGAATGAGCAGTTCTTC. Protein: CSVGGQGWTWNEQFF.

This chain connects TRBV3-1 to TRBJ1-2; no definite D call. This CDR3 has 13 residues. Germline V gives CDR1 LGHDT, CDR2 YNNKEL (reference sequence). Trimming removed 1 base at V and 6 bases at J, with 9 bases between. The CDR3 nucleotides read TGTGCCAGCAGCCAAGCATCAAACGATGGCTACACCTTC. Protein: CASSQASNDGYTF.

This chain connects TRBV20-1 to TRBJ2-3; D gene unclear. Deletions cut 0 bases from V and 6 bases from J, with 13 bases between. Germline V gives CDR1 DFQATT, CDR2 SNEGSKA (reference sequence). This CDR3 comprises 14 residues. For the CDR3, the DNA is TGCAGTGCTAGAGATGATGATTCGACGGATACGCAGTATTTT. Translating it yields CSARDDDSTDTQYF.

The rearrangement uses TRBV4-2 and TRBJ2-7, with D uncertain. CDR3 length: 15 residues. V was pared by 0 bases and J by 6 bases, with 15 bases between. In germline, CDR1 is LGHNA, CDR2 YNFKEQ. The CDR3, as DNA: TGTGCCAGCAGCCAAGATGAGGACCTCGTCCGCGAGCAGTACTTC. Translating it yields CASSQDEDLVREQYF.